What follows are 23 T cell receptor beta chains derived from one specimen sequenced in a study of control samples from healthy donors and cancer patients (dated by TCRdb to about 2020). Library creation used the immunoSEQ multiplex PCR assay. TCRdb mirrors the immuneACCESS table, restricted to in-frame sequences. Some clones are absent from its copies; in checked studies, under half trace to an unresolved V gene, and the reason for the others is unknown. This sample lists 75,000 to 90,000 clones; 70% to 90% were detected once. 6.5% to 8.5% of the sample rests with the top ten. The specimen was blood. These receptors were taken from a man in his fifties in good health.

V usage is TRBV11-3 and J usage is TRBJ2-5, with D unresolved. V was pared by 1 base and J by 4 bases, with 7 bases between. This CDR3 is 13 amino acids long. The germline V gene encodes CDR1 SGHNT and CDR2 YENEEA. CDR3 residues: CASSLGSGETQYF. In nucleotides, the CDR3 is TGTGCCAGCAGCTTAGGATCCGGAGAGACCCAGTACTTC.

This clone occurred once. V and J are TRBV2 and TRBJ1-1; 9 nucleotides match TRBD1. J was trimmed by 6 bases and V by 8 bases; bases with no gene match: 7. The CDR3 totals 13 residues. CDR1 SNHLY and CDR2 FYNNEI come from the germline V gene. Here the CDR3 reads CASADRGYSEAFF. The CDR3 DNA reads TGTGCCAGCGCAGACAGGGGGTACTCTGAAGCTTTCTTT.

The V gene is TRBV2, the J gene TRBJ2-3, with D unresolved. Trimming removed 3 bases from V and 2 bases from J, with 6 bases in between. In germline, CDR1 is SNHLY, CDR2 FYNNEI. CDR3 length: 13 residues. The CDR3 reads CASSDPNTDTQYF. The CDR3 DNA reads TGTGCCAGCAGTGATCCTAACACAGATACGCAGTATTTT.

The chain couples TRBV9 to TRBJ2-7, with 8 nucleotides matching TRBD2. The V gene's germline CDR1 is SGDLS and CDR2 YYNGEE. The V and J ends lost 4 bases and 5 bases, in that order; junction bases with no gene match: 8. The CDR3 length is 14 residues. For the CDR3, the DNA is TGTGCCAGCAGCCCCGGGGGGGACTCGAACGAGCAGTACTTC. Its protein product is CASSPGGDSNEQYF.

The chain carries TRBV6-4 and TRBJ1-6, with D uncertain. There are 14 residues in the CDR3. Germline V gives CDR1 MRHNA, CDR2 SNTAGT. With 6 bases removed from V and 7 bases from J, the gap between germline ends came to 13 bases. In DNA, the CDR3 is TGTGCCAGCAGCGCTGACCTGGGGAATTCACCCCTCCACTTT. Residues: CASSADLGNSPLHF.

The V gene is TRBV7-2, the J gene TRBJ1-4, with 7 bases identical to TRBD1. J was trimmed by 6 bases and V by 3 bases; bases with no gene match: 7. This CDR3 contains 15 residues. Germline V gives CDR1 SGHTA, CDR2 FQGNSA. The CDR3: CASSLATTGYEKLFF. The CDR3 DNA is TGTGCCAGCAGCTTGGCAACGACAGGGTATGAAAAACTGTTTTTT.

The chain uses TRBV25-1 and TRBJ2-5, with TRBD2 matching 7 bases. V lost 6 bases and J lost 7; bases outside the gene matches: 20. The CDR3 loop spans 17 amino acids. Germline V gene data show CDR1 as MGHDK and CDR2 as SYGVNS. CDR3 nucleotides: TGTGCCAGCAGCGGCTCAGGTGGCGCGGGGGAGTATTGGACCCAGTACTTC. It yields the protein CASSGSGGAGEYWTQYF.

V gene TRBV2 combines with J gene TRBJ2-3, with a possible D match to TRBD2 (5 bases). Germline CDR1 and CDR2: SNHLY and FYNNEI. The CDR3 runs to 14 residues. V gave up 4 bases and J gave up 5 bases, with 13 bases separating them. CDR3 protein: CASSVMTMGDTQYF. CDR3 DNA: TGTGCCAGCAGTGTAATGACTATGGGAGATACGCAGTATTTT.

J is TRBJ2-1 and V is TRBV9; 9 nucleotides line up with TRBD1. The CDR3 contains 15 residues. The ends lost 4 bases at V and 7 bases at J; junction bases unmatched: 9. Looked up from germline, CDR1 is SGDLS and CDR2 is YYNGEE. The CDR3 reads CASSPRDRERNEQFF. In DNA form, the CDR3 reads TGTGCCAGCAGCCCCCGGGACAGGGAAAGGAATGAGCAGTTCTTC.

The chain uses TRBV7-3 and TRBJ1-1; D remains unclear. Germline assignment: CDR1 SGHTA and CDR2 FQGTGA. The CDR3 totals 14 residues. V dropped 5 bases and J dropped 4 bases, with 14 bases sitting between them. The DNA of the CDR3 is TGTGCCAGCAGCCTCGACCCTGTTGTCACTGAAGCTTTCTTT. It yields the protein CASSLDPVVTEAFF. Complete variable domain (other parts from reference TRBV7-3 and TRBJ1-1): GAGVSQTPSNKVTEKGKYVELRCDPISGHTALYWYRQSLGQGPEFLIYFQGTGAADDSGLPNDRFFAVRPEGSVSTLKIQRTERGDSAVYLCASSLDPVVTEAFFGQGTRLTVV.

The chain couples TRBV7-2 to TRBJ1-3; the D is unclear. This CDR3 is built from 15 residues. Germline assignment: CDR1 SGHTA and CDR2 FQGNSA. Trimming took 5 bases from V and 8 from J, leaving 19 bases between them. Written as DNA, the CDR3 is TGTGCCAGCAGCGAAGGGCCACCACCTTTGGACACCATATATTTT. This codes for CASSEGPPPLDTIYF.

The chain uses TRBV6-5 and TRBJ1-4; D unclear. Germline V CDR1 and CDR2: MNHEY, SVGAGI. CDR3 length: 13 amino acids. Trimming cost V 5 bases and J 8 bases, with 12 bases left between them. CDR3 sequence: CASSREEGEKLFF. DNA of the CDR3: TGTGCCAGCAGTCGTGAGGAAGGGGAAAAACTGTTTTTT.

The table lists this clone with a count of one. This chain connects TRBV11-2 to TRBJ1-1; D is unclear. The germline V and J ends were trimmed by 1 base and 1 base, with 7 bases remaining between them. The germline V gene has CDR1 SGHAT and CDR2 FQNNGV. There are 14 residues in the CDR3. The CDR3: CASSLVPGNTEAFF. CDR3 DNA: TGTGCCAGCAGCTTAGTCCCGGGGAACACTGAAGCTTTCTTT.

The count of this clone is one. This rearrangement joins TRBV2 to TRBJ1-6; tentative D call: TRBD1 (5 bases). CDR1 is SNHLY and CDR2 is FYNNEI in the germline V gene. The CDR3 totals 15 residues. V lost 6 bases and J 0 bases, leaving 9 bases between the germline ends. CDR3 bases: TGTGCCAGCAGACCCCAGGGCTCCTATAATTCACCCCTCCACTTT. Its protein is CASRPQGSYNSPLHF.

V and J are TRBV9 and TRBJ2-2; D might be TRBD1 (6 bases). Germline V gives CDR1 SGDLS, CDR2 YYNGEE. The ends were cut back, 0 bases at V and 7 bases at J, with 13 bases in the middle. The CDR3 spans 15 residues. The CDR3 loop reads CASSVVGGAGGELFF. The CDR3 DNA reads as TGTGCCAGCAGCGTAGTTGGGGGCGCGGGCGGGGAGCTGTTTTTT. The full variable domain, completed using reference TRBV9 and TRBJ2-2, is DSGVTQTPKHLITATGQRVTLRCSPRSGDLSVYWYQQSLDQGLQFLIQYYNGEERAKGNILERFSAQQFPDLHSELNLSSLELGDSALYFCASSVVGGAGGELFFGEGSRLTVL.

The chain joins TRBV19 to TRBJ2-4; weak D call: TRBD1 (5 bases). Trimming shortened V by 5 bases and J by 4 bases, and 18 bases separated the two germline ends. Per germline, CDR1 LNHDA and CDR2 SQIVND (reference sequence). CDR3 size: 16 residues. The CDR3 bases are TGTGCCAGTAGTTTCAGGGTAGGACGGCCAAAAAACATTCAGTACTTC. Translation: CASSFRVGRPKNIQYF.

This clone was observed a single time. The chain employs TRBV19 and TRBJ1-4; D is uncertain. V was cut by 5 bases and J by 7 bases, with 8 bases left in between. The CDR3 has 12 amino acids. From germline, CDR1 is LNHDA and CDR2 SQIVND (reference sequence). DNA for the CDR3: TGTGCCAGTAGTGTGATAGGTGAAAAACTGTTTTTT. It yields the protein CASSVIGEKLFF.

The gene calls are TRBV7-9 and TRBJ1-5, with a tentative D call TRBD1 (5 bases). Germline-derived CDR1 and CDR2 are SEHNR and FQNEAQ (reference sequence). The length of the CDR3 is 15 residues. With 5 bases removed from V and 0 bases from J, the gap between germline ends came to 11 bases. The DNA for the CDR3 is TGTGCCAGCAGCCCCGGGGGGTATAGCAATCAGCCCCAGCATTTT. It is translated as CASSPGGYSNQPQHF.

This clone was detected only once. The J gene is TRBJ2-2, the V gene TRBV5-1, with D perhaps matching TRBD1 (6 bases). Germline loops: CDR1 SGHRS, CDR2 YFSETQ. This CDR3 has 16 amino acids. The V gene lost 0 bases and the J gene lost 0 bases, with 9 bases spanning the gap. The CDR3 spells CASSLGGQSNTGELFF. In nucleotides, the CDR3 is TGCGCCAGCAGCTTGGGCGGACAGTCGAACACCGGGGAGCTGTTTTTT. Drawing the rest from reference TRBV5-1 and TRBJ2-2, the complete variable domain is KAGVTQTPRYLIKTRGQQVTLSCSPISGHRSVSWYQQTPGQGLQFLFEYFSETQRNKGNFPGRFSGRQFSNSRSEMNVSTLELGDSALYLCASSLGGQSNTGELFFGEGSRLTVL.

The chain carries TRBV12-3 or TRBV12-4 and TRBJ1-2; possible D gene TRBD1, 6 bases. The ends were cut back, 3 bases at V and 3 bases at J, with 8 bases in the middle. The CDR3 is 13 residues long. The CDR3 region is CASSFGGDYGYTF. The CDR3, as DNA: TGTGCCAGCAGTTTCGGGGGCGACTATGGCTACACCTTC.

Here the CDR3 reads CASSFGSQETQYF. CDR3 in DNA: TGTGCCAGCAGCTTCGGATCCCAAGAGACCCAGTACTTC. The chain combines TRBV11-2 with TRBJ2-5; D not certain. V was shortened by 3 bases and J by 1 base, with 6 bases between the two germline ends. Germline lookup yields CDR1 SGHAT and CDR2 FQNNGV. The CDR3 is 13 residues long.

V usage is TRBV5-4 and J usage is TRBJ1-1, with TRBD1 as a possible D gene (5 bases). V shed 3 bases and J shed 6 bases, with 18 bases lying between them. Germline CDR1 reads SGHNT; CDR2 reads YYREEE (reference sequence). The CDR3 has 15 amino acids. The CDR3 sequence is CASSWGEGRRPEAFF. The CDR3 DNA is TGTGCCAGCAGCTGGGGTGAGGGGCGGCGCCCTGAAGCTTTCTTT.

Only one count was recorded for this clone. CDR3 region: CASSQSQGDPREKLFF. DNA for the CDR3: TGTGCCAGCAGCCAATCGCAAGGGGACCCTCGAGAAAAACTGTTTTTT. The rearrangement links TRBV7-3 to TRBJ1-4; D possibly corresponds to TRBD1 (5 bases). Per the germline V gene, CDR1 is SGHTA and CDR2 is FQGTGA. Trimming removed 5 bases at V and 8 bases at J, with 21 bases between. The CDR3 runs 16 residues.